This paragraph covers one T cell receptor (beta chain) sequence. Its antigen is undetermined. The germline V gene encodes CDR1 MNHNY and CDR2 SVGAGI (reference sequence). The CDR3 contains 15 residues. The ends were cut back, 8 bases at V and 3 bases at J, with 20 bases in the middle. The sample is drawn from a study of cytomegalovirus exposure and HLA in healthy donors. Study results and limitations: Cytomegalovirus association was assigned to over 150 TCR beta chains. Reported results showed that the classifier diagnosed cytomegalovirus status with high specificity and sensitivity.

With 60 Vbeta and 13 Jbeta primers, the PCR was carried out. TCRdb's table, derived via immunoSEQ multiplex PCR, lists solely in-frame clones and lacks some. This table holds about 130,000 clones, around four fifths found once. The donors gave bone marrow, and they were healthy. This chain joins TRBV6-6 and TRBJ2-7, with D perhaps matching TRBD2 (6 bases). This clonotype was obtained from a boy between 5 and 17 years old in good health and CMV-seronegative. Sequencing was performed on PBMCs. The CDR3 nucleotides are TGTGCCAGCCTCATGACCGGGACTCGAAACTACGAGCAGTACTTC. It encodes CASLMTGTRNYEQYF.